Shown below are 26 T cell receptor beta chains from a single sample sequenced in a study of blood T cell repertoires in COVID-19. Data came from immunoSEQ multiplex PCR; TCRdb stores just in-frame clones and leaves some out. In the table there are over 25,000 clones, 85% to 90% of which are singletons. The sequencing input was peripheral blood. The receptors originated from a man aged 65 to 85 with active COVID-19.

This chain links TRBV7-2 with TRBJ2-1; the D is unclear. The germline V gene encodes CDR1 SGHTA and CDR2 FQGNSA. V shed 4 bases and J shed 4 bases, with 17 bases lying between them. This CDR3 region has 16 residues. In DNA, the CDR3 is TGTGCCAGCAGCTCCGACCCACGACATTTTTACAATGAGCAGTTCTTC. This encodes CASSSDPRHFYNEQFF.

The gene calls are TRBV7-2 and TRBJ2-1; no clear D. CDR1 and CDR2 (germline): SGHTA, FQGNSA. Between the trimmed V and J ends, which lost 2 bases and 8 bases, there was a span of 4 bases. There are 11 residues in the CDR3. CDR3 in DNA: TGTGCCAGCAGCTTACTAGATGAGCAGTTCTTC. This encodes CASSLLDEQFF.

This clone was detected once. The chain links TRBV24-1 to TRBJ2-3, with a weak D call TRBD2 (5 bases). The CDR3 is 13 amino acids. The germline gives CDR1 KGHDR, CDR2 SFDVKD. CDR3 in amino acids: CAVGGGRTDTQYF. CDR3 in DNA: TGTGCGGTGGGCGGAGGACGGACAGATACGCAGTATTTT.

This rearrangement joins TRBV7-9 to TRBJ2-6, with D hard to call. Germline assignment: CDR1 SEHNR and CDR2 FQNEAQ (reference sequence). Trimming left V 8 bases short and J 0 bases short, with 8 bases between. The CDR3 is made up of 14 amino acids. The CDR3 sequence is CASPPDSGANVLTF. The DNA of the CDR3 is TGTGCCAGCCCCCCAGACTCTGGGGCCAACGTCCTGACTTTC.

CDR3: CSVEDGLAVGDTQYF. As DNA, the CDR3 is TGCAGCGTTGAAGATGGCCTAGCTGTCGGAGATACGCAGTATTTT. This chain connects TRBV29-1 to TRBJ2-3; D is perhaps TRBD2 (5 bases). Germline assignment: CDR1 SQVTM and CDR2 ANQGSEA. The CDR3 covers 15 residues. V was shortened by 0 bases and J by 5 bases, with 15 bases between the two germline ends.

The V call is TRBV7-9, the J call TRBJ1-1; 11 nucleotides line up with TRBD1. The germline CDR1 and CDR2 sequences are SEHNR and FQNEAQ (reference sequence). V lost 6 bases, J lost 11 bases, and 17 bases stayed unmatched. The length of the CDR3 is 16 residues. CDR3 sequence reads: CASSSRDRGFSRKAFF. The DNA of the CDR3 is TGTGCCAGCAGTTCCCGGGACAGGGGGTTTTCCCGGAAGGCTTTCTTT. The full variable domain, with the rest looked up from reference TRBV7-9 and TRBJ1-1, is DTGVSQNPRHKITKRGQNVTFRCDPISEHNRLYWYRQTLGQGPEFLTYFQNEAQLEKSRLLSDRFSAERPKGSFSTLEIQRTEQGDSAMYLCASSSRDRGFSRKAFFGQGTRLTVV.

The chain combines TRBV5-1 with TRBJ1-5; no definite D call. This CDR3 comprises 14 residues. Germline CDR1 SGHRS, CDR2 YFSETQ. Trimming pared 1 base from V and 5 bases from J, leaving 10 bases between. This chain's CDR3 is CASSLIGGDQPQHF. CDR3 in DNA: TGCGCCAGCAGCTTGATAGGAGGCGATCAGCCCCAGCATTTT. Combining the CDR3 with reference TRBV5-1 and TRBJ1-5 gives the whole variable domain KAGVTQTPRYLIKTRGQQVTLSCSPISGHRSVSWYQQTPGQGLQFLFEYFSETQRNKGNFPGRFSGRQFSNSRSEMNVSTLELGDSALYLCASSLIGGDQPQHFGDGTRLSIL.

CDR3 region: CSVTRGNEQFF. Written as DNA, the CDR3 is TGCAGTGTGACCAGGGGGAATGAGCAGTTCTTC. V gene TRBV20-1 combines with J gene TRBJ2-1; 7 positions match TRBD1. Germline values: CDR1 DFQATT, CDR2 SNEGSKA (reference sequence). There are 11 residues in the CDR3. V dropped 7 bases and J dropped 7; count of bases not matched to a gene: 4.

The chain joins TRBV5-1 to TRBJ2-2; 7 nucleotides match TRBD2. Trimming removed 4 bases from V and 4 bases from J; junction bases left unmatched: 7. Germline V gives CDR1 SGHRS, CDR2 YFSETQ. The CDR3 is 15 residues long. As DNA, the CDR3 is TGCGCCAGCAGCGGCGGGGCGGGAGCCACCGGGGAGCTGTTTTTT. Translated: CASSGGAGATGELFF.

The genes are TRBV5-4 and TRBJ1-2; D remains unclear. The CDR3 sequence is 14 residues long. Germline lookup yields CDR1 SGHNT and CDR2 YYREEE (reference sequence). V was trimmed by 4 bases and J by 4 bases, leaving 14 bases between them. In DNA, the CDR3 is TGTGCCAGCAGCCAAACCGACGGGTCCTATGGCTACACCTTC. Translating gives CASSQTDGSYGYTF. The full variable domain, rest sourced from reference TRBV5-4 and TRBJ1-2, is ETGVTQSPTHLIKTRGQQVTLRCSSQSGHNTVSWYQQALGQGPQFIFQYYREEENGRGNFPPRFSGLQFPNYSSELNVNALELDDSALYLCASSQTDGSYGYTFGSGTRLTVV.

This clone came up once. The chain employs TRBV28 and TRBJ1-3; D remains unclear. Germline CDR1 and CDR2: MDHEN and SYDVKM. The CDR3 sequence is 15 residues long. Trimming shortened V by 1 base and J by 4 bases, and 11 bases separated the two germline ends. This CDR3 reads CASSLYQKTGNTIYF. CDR3 DNA: TGTGCCAGCAGTTTATATCAGAAGACAGGAAACACCATATATTTT.

The chain links TRBV9 to TRBJ2-2; perhaps TRBD2 as D (5 bases). CDR1 and CDR2 (germline): SGDLS, YYNGEE. The CDR3 loop spans 15 amino acids. With 4 bases removed from V and 3 bases from J, the gap between germline ends came to 13 bases. The CDR3 sequence is CASSPSGADTGELFF. CDR3 sequence (DNA): TGTGCCAGCAGCCCATCCGGAGCGGACACCGGGGAGCTGTTTTTT.

V gene TRBV4-3 combines with J gene TRBJ1-2, with 7 nucleotides matching TRBD1. In germline, CDR1 is LGHNA, CDR2 YSLEER. The CDR3 runs to 16 residues. J lost 6 bases, V lost 0 bases, and 10 bases had no gene match. In DNA, the CDR3 is TGCGCCAGCAGCCAAGATTACGGACAGGCTTCCCATGGCTACACCTTC. Protein: CASSQDYGQASHGYTF.

V and J are TRBV2 and TRBJ1-5; 9 nucleotides agree with TRBD1. J was trimmed by 0 bases and V by 10 bases; bases with no gene match: 7. Germline V gene lookup returns CDR1 SNHLY and CDR2 FYNNEI. The CDR3 covers 15 residues. The CDR3 here is CATTRDRASNQPQHF. The CDR3 region has the DNA TGTGCCACAACTCGGGACAGGGCTAGCAATCAGCCCCAGCATTTT.

This clone was seen a few times. The chain links TRBV20-1 to TRBJ2-7; 7 nucleotides match TRBD2. CDR3 length: 11 residues. Germline lookup yields CDR1 DFQATT and CDR2 SNEGSKA (reference sequence). The CDR3 DNA sequence: TGCAGATGCGGGAGTGGGCACGAGCAGTACTTC. Translating it yields CRCGSGHEQYF.

V and J are TRBV28 and TRBJ2-7, with 10 nucleotides matching TRBD1. With 8 bases clipped from V and 5 bases from J, the junction kept 3 bases outside the gene matches. The CDR3 spans 12 residues. The germline V gene has CDR1 MDHEN and CDR2 SYDVKM. The CDR3 loop is CASGQGVNEQYF. Here the CDR3 DNA reads TGTGCCAGCGGACAGGGGGTGAACGAGCAGTACTTC.

J is TRBJ1-2 and V is TRBV2, with D perhaps matching TRBD1 (6 bases). The CDR3 is 12 residues long. The V gene lost 6 bases and the J gene lost 3 bases, with 8 bases spanning the gap. The germline V gene has CDR1 SNHLY and CDR2 FYNNEI. CDR3 sequence reads: CASRGADYGYTF. The CDR3 bases are TGTGCCAGCAGGGGGGCGGACTATGGCTACACCTTC.

This rearrangement joins TRBV15 to TRBJ2-5, with 9 nucleotides matching TRBD2. The CDR3 runs to 13 residues. With V trimmed by 9 bases and J by 4 bases, 6 bases remained unmatched. CDR1 is LNHNV and CDR2 is YYDKDF in the germline V gene (reference sequence). This CDR3 is CATRTSVRETQYF. CDR3 DNA sequence: TGTGCCACTAGGACTAGCGTCAGAGAGACCCAGTACTTC.

This clone came up once. This sequence joins TRBV7-9 and TRBJ2-2; 9 nucleotides align to TRBD1. From germline, CDR1 is SEHNR and CDR2 FQNEAQ (reference sequence). The V segment lost 5 bases and the J segment 2 bases; nucleotides outside the gene matches: 12. The CDR3 is 18 residues long. This CDR3 reads CASSNPSGQGGNTGELFF. The CDR3 DNA follows: TGTGCCAGCAGCAATCCTTCGGGACAGGGCGGAAACACCGGGGAGCTGTTTTTT.

This clone occurred once. The chain is built from TRBV4-3 and TRBJ1-2, with TRBD1 matching 7 bases. V lost 0 bases, J lost 3 bases, and 4 bases stayed unmatched. CDR1 LGHNA and CDR2 YSLEER come from the germline V gene. The CDR3 spans 15 residues. The CDR3 DNA reads as TGCGCCAGCAGCCAAGATGGCGGGACAGACTATGGCTACACCTTC. Translated: CASSQDGGTDYGYTF.

V and J are TRBV7-8 and TRBJ2-7, with a tentative D call TRBD2 (5 bases). V lost 5 bases, J lost 5 bases, and 16 bases lay in between. The germline V gene encodes CDR1 SGHVS and CDR2 FQNEAQ. This CDR3 has 14 residues. Here the CDR3 reads CASSLTHRRNEQYF. DNA for the CDR3: TGTGCCAGCAGCCTGACTCACCGGAGGAACGAGCAGTACTTC.

The CDR3 is CASSQVELAGTGHEQFF. The CDR3 DNA reads TGCGCCAGCAGCCAAGTTGAACTAGCGGGTACCGGGCATGAGCAGTTCTTC. The V and J genes are TRBV4-1 and TRBJ2-1, with TRBD2 matching over 9 bases. This CDR3 has 17 amino acids. J gave up 8 bases and V 1 base, and 12 bases lay outside the gene matches. The germline gives CDR1 MGHRA, CDR2 YSYEKL.

The chain links TRBV19 to TRBJ1-3; tentatively, D is TRBD1 (6 bases). V was clipped by 4 bases and J by 0 bases, with 13 bases between them. Germline CDR1 and CDR2: LNHDA and SQIVND (reference sequence). The CDR3 sequence is 16 residues long. The DNA for the CDR3 is TGTGCCAGTAGTAAGGACAGCCGGACCTCTGGAAACACCATATATTTT. Translation: CASSKDSRTSGNTIYF.

This clone was counted a single time. The V call is TRBV11-2, the J call TRBJ2-3; 8 nucleotides match TRBD2. The CDR3 spans 15 residues. CDR1 SGHAT and CDR2 FQNNGV come from the germline V gene. Trimming removed 1 base from V and 1 base from J; junction bases left unmatched: 1. The CDR3 spells CASSLGLARTDTQYF. For the CDR3, the DNA is TGTGCCAGCAGCTTAGGACTAGCGCGCACAGATACGCAGTATTTT.

The V call is TRBV7-6, the J call TRBJ2-6; tentative D call: TRBD2 (5 bases). V dropped 5 bases and J dropped 0 bases, with 20 bases sitting between them. There are 19 residues in the CDR3. CDR1 and CDR2 from the germline V gene are SGHVS and FNYEAQ. Written as DNA, the CDR3 is TGTGCCAGCAGCAGGAGCCTTGTCAGCCGGGGCTCTGGGGCCAACGTCCTGACTTTC. It encodes CASSRSLVSRGSGANVLTF.

The J gene is TRBJ1-5, the V gene TRBV3-1 (or the pseudogene TRBV3-2); possibly TRBD1 for D (5 bases). Germline CDR1 reads LGHDT; CDR2 reads YNNKEL (reference sequence). V was pared by 0 bases and J by 6 bases, with 9 bases between. CDR3 length equals 14 residues. The CDR3 DNA reads as TGTGCCAGCAGCCAAGAGGGCAGGGCTCAGCCCCAGCATTTT. Translated: CASSQEGRAQPQHF.